Many counts were recorded for the clone carrying this TCR beta chain. Its antigen is unknown. It was with a sample-barcoded 5' primer and a J-beta primer mix that a second PCR of about 6 to 12 cycles was run. TCRdb redid the calling of the 5' RACE reads with MiXCR, one entry per CDR3 protein. The table lists around 870,000 distinct CDR3 sequences, 25% to 30% of them singletons. Isolation yielded PBMCs, at least 7 million per sample, in every case. The data derive from a study of blood T cells in healthy people across ages. The germline V gene has CDR1 SGHTA and CDR2 FQGNSA. V lost 1 base and J lost 0, with 9 bases in between. This CDR3 is built from 15 residues. Findings and caveats of the study: While age rose, TCR beta diversity per million T cells dropped in a roughly linear way.

The receptor's source is a woman aged 80 or over in good health. The chain links TRBV7-2 to TRBJ2-5; a weak D match, TRBD2 (7 bases). The specimen was blood. The CDR3 nucleotides read TGTGCCAGCAGCTTAGGCGGGGGCCACCAAGAGACCCAGTACTTC. Translation gives CASSLGGGHQETQYF.